What follows are 19 T cell receptor beta chains derived from one specimen sequenced in a study of CD8 T cells in ankylosing spondylitis. Whole-study results and caveats: Blood of patients with ankylosing spondylitis appeared to be characterized by a TCR beta motif of eight highly homologous variants.

No cognate antigen is known for these TCRs. TCRdb fed the 5' RACE reads into MiXCR, producing one record per CDR3 protein. The profile shows 800,000 to 900,000 distinct CDR3 sequences, 10% to 15% of them singletons. Sequenced: blood, either unsorted or a sorted T cell fraction (not recorded which). These receptors came from a male donor with ankylosing spondylitis.

The chain recombines TRBV9 with TRBJ2-1; no firm D call. V gave up 0 bases and J gave up 2 bases, with 15 bases separating them. The germline V gene has CDR1 SGDLS and CDR2 YYNGEE. The CDR3 covers 17 residues. This CDR3 is CASSVARTWGTYNEQFF. DNA for the CDR3: TGTGCCAGCAGCGTAGCTAGAACGTGGGGAACCTACAATGAGCAGTTCTTC.

This rearrangement joins TRBV20-1 to TRBJ2-3, with 13 bases fitting TRBD2. The CDR3 spans 16 residues. V trimming: 5 bases; J trimming: 3 bases; junction bases outside the gene matches: 8. The germline V gene has CDR1 DFQATT and CDR2 SNEGSKA (reference sequence). The CDR3 DNA reads as TGCAGTGCTTCTAAACTAGCGGGGGGGGGGACAGATACGCAGTATTTT. Translated, it gives CSASKLAGGGTDTQYF.

This clonotype was counted ten times or more. The chain couples TRBV3-1 to TRBJ2-7; 7 nucleotides agree with TRBD2. Germline V gives CDR1 LGHDT, CDR2 YNNKEL (reference sequence). This CDR3 spans 12 amino acids. V trimming: 4 bases; J trimming: 7 bases; junction bases outside the gene matches: 4. The CDR3 region is CASSPGGREQYF. CDR3 coding DNA: TGTGCCAGCAGCCCCGGGGGGAGGGAGCAGTACTTC.

There are a few counts of this clonotype. The gene calls are TRBV9 and TRBJ1-6; no reliable D call. Per the germline V gene, CDR1 is SGDLS and CDR2 is YYNGEE. The V and J ends lost 4 bases and 7 bases respectively, with 6 bases between them. This CDR3 spans 12 amino acids. For the CDR3, the DNA is TGTGCCAGCAGCTCCCGAAATTCACCCCTCCACTTT. It yields the protein CASSSRNSPLHF.

V and J are TRBV10-3 and TRBJ2-5, with D possibly matching TRBD2 (6 bases). Germline CDR1 reads ENHRY; CDR2 reads SYGVKD. Trimming removed 3 bases at V and 5 bases at J, with 13 bases between. The CDR3 has 14 residues. The CDR3 sequence: CAISEGLASETQYF. The CDR3 DNA reads TGTGCCATCAGTGAAGGGCTAGCGTCGGAGACCCAGTACTTC.

The chain carries TRBV19 and TRBJ2-7, with TRBD1 as a possible D gene (6 bases). Germline V lookup: CDR1 LNHDA, CDR2 SQIVND (reference sequence). The CDR3 loop spans 15 amino acids. The V end lost 7 bases, the J end lost 4 bases, and 20 bases lay between the germline ends. CDR3 sequence: CASTKGTQVGYEQYF. As DNA, the CDR3 is TGTGCCAGTACGAAAGGGACACAAGTAGGGTACGAGCAGTACTTC. The whole variable domain, filled in from reference TRBV19 and TRBJ2-7, reads DGGITQSPKYLFRKEGQNVTLSCEQNLNHDAMYWYRQDPGQGLRLIYYSQIVNDFQKGDIAEGYSVSREKKESFPLTVTSAQKNPTAFYLCASTKGTQVGYEQYFGPGTRLTVT.

This clonotype was counted between two and nine times. The chain is built from TRBV18 and TRBJ1-1; possible D gene TRBD1, 6 bases. V lost 2 bases and J lost 1, with 14 bases in between. The CDR3 runs to 16 residues. Germline assignment: CDR1 KGHSH and CDR2 LQKENI. The DNA for the CDR3 is TGTGCCAGCTCACCAAGGGTGAGGGGGGAGAACACTGAAGCTTTCTTT. It translates to CASSPRVRGENTEAFF.

The chain joins TRBV20-1 to TRBJ1-4; D is unresolved. The CDR3 contains 13 residues. Germline CDR1 DFQATT, CDR2 SNEGSKA (reference sequence). CDR3 residues: CSAPERTNEKLFF. The CDR3 DNA reads TGCAGCGCTCCCGAGAGAACTAATGAAAAACTGTTTTTT.

The chain carries TRBV10-3 and TRBJ1-2, with D unclear. This CDR3 has 12 amino acids. Trimming removed 8 bases at V and 2 bases at J, with 9 bases between. Germline CDR1 reads ENHRY; CDR2 reads SYGVKD. For the CDR3, the DNA is TGTGCCATCGCTGCCGGGAACTATGGCTACACCTTC. Translating gives CAIAAGNYGYTF.

This clonotype showed up just a few times. The genes are TRBV5-1 and TRBJ2-7; no clear D. Trimming left V 3 bases short and J 2 bases short, with 15 bases between. The CDR3 totals 15 residues. Germline lookup yields CDR1 SGHRS and CDR2 YFSETQ. The CDR3 region is CASSSGRLAAYEQYF. The CDR3 DNA reads TGCGCCAGCAGCTCCGGCAGGCTCGCCGCCTACGAGCAGTACTTC. Based on the CDR3 plus reference TRBV5-1 and TRBJ2-7, the full variable domain is KAGVTQTPRYLIKTRGQQVTLSCSPISGHRSVSWYQQTPGQGLQFLFEYFSETQRNKGNFPGRFSGRQFSNSRSEMNVSTLELGDSALYLCASSSGRLAAYEQYFGPGTRLTVT.

The V and J genes are TRBV29-1 and TRBJ2-1; 7 nucleotides line up with TRBD2. Germline lookup yields CDR1 SQVTM and CDR2 ANQGSEA. This CDR3 region has 12 residues. V lost 3 bases to trimming and J lost 8 bases; unmatched junction nucleotides: 4. Here the CDR3 DNA reads TGCAGCGTTGAGCGGGGGAGCGATGAGCAGTTCTTC. It specifies CSVERGSDEQFF.

V usage is TRBV24-1 and J usage is TRBJ2-1, with unresolved D. Germline CDR1 is KGHDR and CDR2 is SFDVKD. V dropped 4 bases and J dropped 9 bases, with 6 bases sitting between them. The CDR3 is made up of 11 amino acids. The CDR3 DNA sequence: TGTGCCACCAGTGAGTCTGGTGAGCAGTTCTTC. Amino acid sequence: CATSESGEQFF.

This clonotype was recorded many times. The chain couples TRBV29-1 to TRBJ2-3; D is ambiguous. Deletions cut 3 bases from V and 5 bases from J, with 12 bases between. The CDR3 covers 13 residues. Germline V gene lookup returns CDR1 SQVTM and CDR2 ANQGSEA. The CDR3 spells CSVEALLGDTQYF. In nucleotides, the CDR3 is TGCAGCGTTGAGGCCCTCCTGGGAGATACGCAGTATTTT.

This clonotype was seen only a few times. V usage is TRBV20-1 and J usage is TRBJ1-1, with TRBD1 identical over 8 bases. Trimming at V came to 4 bases and at J to 5 bases, leaving 6 bases not matched to a gene. The CDR3 has 13 residues. Germline lookup yields CDR1 DFQATT and CDR2 SNEGSKA (reference sequence). The CDR3 bases are TGCAGTGCTATAACAGGGGGAGAGACTGAAGCTTTCTTT. Protein sequence: CSAITGGETEAFF.

The chain's CDR3 is CASSLSSGLFYEQYF. The CDR3 region has the DNA TGTGCCAGCAGCTTATCTAGCGGGCTATTCTACGAGCAGTACTTC. The genes are TRBV7-2 and TRBJ2-7; 8 bases match TRBD2. Germline V lookup: CDR1 SGHTA, CDR2 FQGNSA. The CDR3 loop spans 15 amino acids. Trimming took 2 bases from V and 3 from J; bases not matched to a gene: 6.

This clonotype was observed a handful of times. This chain uses TRBV2 with TRBJ2-3, with D possibly called TRBD1 or TRBD2 (6 bases each). Germline loops: CDR1 SNHLY, CDR2 FYNNEI. V was shortened by 7 bases and J by 0 bases, with 11 bases between the two germline ends. This CDR3 region has 14 residues. The CDR3 DNA follows: TGTGCCAGCAAGGGGGGCCCCAGCACAGATACGCAGTATTTT. It translates to CASKGGPSTDTQYF.

This clonotype showed up many times. V usage is TRBV7-6 and J usage is TRBJ1-5, with D possibly matching TRBD1 (5 bases). The CDR3 length is 16 residues. V was clipped by 5 bases and J by 3 bases, with 17 bases between them. Looked up from germline, CDR1 is SGHVS and CDR2 is FNYEAQ. The DNA for the CDR3 is TGTGCCAGCAGCCCTAGAGGGGCAGGGTCCAATCAGCCCCAGCATTTT. This encodes CASSPRGAGSNQPQHF.

The rearrangement uses TRBV6-1 and TRBJ1-1; 7 bases map to TRBD1. Trimming removed 7 bases from V and 4 bases from J; junction bases left unmatched: 18. Germline values: CDR1 MNHNS, CDR2 SASEGT. This CDR3 comprises 17 residues. CDR3 in DNA: TGTGCCAGCATAGGAGATCGCGCCGGAGGGGGCCGCACTGAAGCTTTCTTT. Protein product: CASIGDRAGGGRTEAFF.

The sample holds one count of this clonotype. The chain uses TRBV28 and TRBJ1-2; D remains ambiguous. The CDR3 has 15 amino acids. V gave up 1 base and J gave up 4 bases, with 13 bases separating them. Germline CDR1 and CDR2: MDHEN and SYDVKM. CDR3: CASSLSSGARYGYTF. In DNA form, the CDR3 reads TGTGCCAGCAGTTTATCGTCGGGTGCTCGCTATGGCTACACCTTC.